This T cell receptor beta chain was retrieved from a study of blood T cell repertoires in COVID-19. Overall study context: There were acute and convalescent COVID-19 samples, and they came from the United States, Italy and Spain. The analysed material was cDNA or gDNA that came from T cells, B-cell-depleted T cells, or PBMCs.

The germline CDR1 and CDR2 sequences are SNHLY and FYNNEI. The V end was cut by 11 bases, the J end by 0 bases, with 13 bases between. There are 13 residues in the CDR3. In the original analysis: The assay estimated nucleated cells by amplifying reference gene primers. The repertoire was sequenced with immunoSEQ multiplex PCR; TCRdb's copy has only in-frame clones and lacks some. That table furnishes V, J and clone size, whereas the DNA furnished D and trimming. The sample carries around 240,000 clones, approximately 82% recorded once. The chain links TRBV2 to TRBJ1-1; the D gene is possibly TRBD1 (5 bases). Specimen: peripheral blood. This clonotype was sampled from a woman aged 40 to 50 who had recovered from COVID-19. The CDR3 here is CACIWTMNTEAFF. DNA for the CDR3: TGTGCCTGCATCTGGACAATGAACACTGAAGCTTTCTTT.